Each of the 23 T cell receptor beta chains below was sequenced from the same sample in a study of shared clonotypes between healthy human individuals (TCRdb year 2020). Libraries were constructed by the immunoSEQ multiplex PCR assay. Held by TCRdb, this immuneACCESS table contains in-frame sequences only and omits some clones. Under half of the omission traces to an unresolved V gene where checked; the cause of the rest is unknown. This sample has a few hundred thousand clones in its table, and around 97% of those were observed once. The ten top clones hold about 0.057% of the sample. The specimen was naive CD4+ T cells sorted from blood. The cell subset or site label, as the study defines it: CD45RA+ positively selected. These receptors were collected from a woman aged 30 to 39 in good health.

This rearrangement joins TRBV5-8 to TRBJ1-1, with TRBD1 matching over 9 bases. The trim removed 4 bases at V and 3 bases at J, leaving 10 bases unmatched. The CDR3 contains 16 residues. Germline V CDR1 and CDR2: SGHTS, YDEGEE. CDR3 residues: CASSEGQGSGYTEAFF. For the CDR3, the DNA is TGTGCCAGCAGCGAGGGACAGGGCTCGGGGTACACTGAAGCTTTCTTT.

V and J are TRBV10-1 and TRBJ2-5, with TRBD1 matching 7 bases. Germline trimming cut 0 bases from V and 5 bases from J; bases unmatched to any gene: 12. Germline loops: CDR1 WNHNN, CDR2 SYGVQD (reference sequence). This CDR3 region has 17 residues. The CDR3 DNA follows: TGCGCCAGCAGTGAGTCAACAACCGGGACAGCTCCGGAGACCCAGTACTTC. It encodes CASSESTTGTAPETQYF.

This chain links TRBV7-2 with TRBJ2-1; 8 bases are a match to TRBD2. The CDR3 is made up of 17 amino acids. The V gene's germline CDR1 is SGHTA and CDR2 FQGNSA. V shed 4 bases, J shed 0 bases, and the junction held 8 bases outside the gene matches. The CDR3 DNA is TGTGCCAGCAGCTATAGGGGACTAGGAGTCTCCTACAATGAGCAGTTCTTC. It is translated as CASSYRGLGVSYNEQFF.

The V and J genes are TRBV5-1 and TRBJ2-1, with 8 bases identical to TRBD2. This CDR3 contains 15 residues. CDR1 and CDR2 from the germline V gene are SGHRS and YFSETQ. With 0 bases clipped from V and 9 bases from J, the junction kept 8 bases outside the gene matches. The CDR3 loop is CASSLDAGGGGEQFF. In DNA form, the CDR3 reads TGCGCCAGCAGCTTGGACGCGGGAGGCGGGGGTGAGCAGTTCTTC.

CDR3 sequence: CASSPGGADTQYF. CDR3 DNA sequence: TGTGCCAGCTCACCTGGCGGGGCGGATACGCAGTATTTT. J is TRBJ2-3 and V is TRBV18, with a possible D match to TRBD2 (6 bases). The CDR3 is made up of 13 amino acids. Germline V gives CDR1 KGHSH, CDR2 LQKENI. Trimming shortened V by 3 bases and J by 6 bases, and 10 bases separated the two germline ends. The full variable domain, rest sourced from reference TRBV18 and TRBJ2-3, is NAGVMQNPRHLVRRRGQEARLRCSPMKGHSHVYWYRQLPEEGLKFMVYLQKENIIDESGMPKERFSAEFPKEGPSILRIQQVVRGDSAAYFCASSPGGADTQYFGPGTRLTVL.

The chain recombines TRBV9 with TRBJ2-5; the match to TRBD2 covers 7 bases. The CDR3 has 16 residues. The ends lost 0 bases at V and 0 bases at J; junction bases unmatched: 5. Germline CDR1 is SGDLS and CDR2 is YYNGEE. The CDR3 region is CASSVGTGLYQETQYF. The CDR3 DNA sequence: TGTGCCAGCAGCGTAGGGACGGGACTATACCAAGAGACCCAGTACTTC.

The chain joins TRBV2 to TRBJ2-7; D is possibly TRBD1 (10 bases). Between the trimmed V and J ends, which lost 8 bases and 2 bases, there was a span of 31 bases. Per germline, CDR1 SNHLY and CDR2 FYNNEI. CDR3 length: 19 residues. CDR3 in DNA: TGTGCCAGCGGGAGGACCGGGACAGGGGTTCTAGCGGGAACCTACGAGCAGTACTTC. As protein: CASGRTGTGVLAGTYEQYF.

V gene TRBV19 combines with J gene TRBJ2-3; D gene unclear. With 2 bases removed from V and 6 bases from J, the gap between germline ends came to 15 bases. Per the germline V gene, CDR1 is LNHDA and CDR2 is SQIVND (reference sequence). The CDR3 length is 15 residues. DNA of the CDR3: TGTGCCAGTAGTATAAAAAGGGCAGGTCTTGATACGCAGTATTTT. Translation: CASSIKRAGLDTQYF.

This clone was found once. The genes are TRBV5-1 and TRBJ2-7; D remains ambiguous. The V end lost 2 bases, the J end lost 4 bases, and 13 bases lay between the germline ends. CDR3 length: 14 amino acids. Looked up from germline, CDR1 is SGHRS and CDR2 is YFSETQ. The CDR3 DNA sequence: TGCGCCAGCAGCTTCCGCGACCCGGATTACGAGCAGTACTTC. Translated: CASSFRDPDYEQYF.

The rearrangement uses TRBV4-2 and TRBJ2-3; 11 bases are shared with TRBD2. The V and J ends lost 4 bases and 5 bases, in that order; junction bases with no gene match: 11. The CDR3 contains 17 residues. Germline V gives CDR1 LGHNA, CDR2 YNFKEQ. The CDR3 region has the DNA TGTGCCAGCAGCCCAAAAACTAGCGGGGGTTTCGGAGATACGCAGTATTTT. Its protein product is CASSPKTSGGFGDTQYF.

V and J are TRBV2 and TRBJ2-7, with 7 positions matching TRBD1. CDR3 length: 14 residues. Germline V gene sequence: CDR1 SNHLY, CDR2 FYNNEI. Trimming cost V 6 bases and J 4 bases; bases outside gene matches: 9. The CDR3 coding sequence is TGTGCCAGCAGAGTCGGGACAGCGAGGTACGAGCAGTACTTC. Encoded protein: CASRVGTARYEQYF.

The V gene is TRBV28, the J gene TRBJ2-7, with D possibly TRBD1 on 5 matching bases. This CDR3 is built from 16 residues. Germline V gene lookup returns CDR1 MDHEN and CDR2 SYDVKM. V lost 7 bases and J 1 base, leaving 20 bases between the germline ends. CDR3 DNA sequence: TGTGCCAGCACATCCGGTGTAGGCCAGGGATCCTACGAGCAGTACTTC. Protein: CASTSGVGQGSYEQYF.

The chain links TRBV7-2 to TRBJ1-5; no firm D call. The germline CDR1 and CDR2 sequences are SGHTA and FQGNSA. This CDR3 region has 14 residues. V lost 3 bases and J lost 6, with 12 bases in between. CDR3 sequence (DNA): TGTGCCAGCAGCTTGGCTGGCGGTGCTCAGCCCCAGCATTTT. This encodes CASSLAGGAQPQHF.

The rearrangement uses TRBV7-9 and TRBJ2-7; 7 nucleotides line up with TRBD2. Looked up from germline, CDR1 is SEHNR and CDR2 is FQNEAQ (reference sequence). Trimming took 5 bases from V and 0 from J; bases not matched to a gene: 7. The CDR3 contains 15 residues. CDR3 DNA: TGTGCCAGCAGCCCCACCAGCGGGGACTCCTACGAGCAGTACTTC. Its protein product is CASSPTSGDSYEQYF.

The J gene is TRBJ2-2, the V gene TRBV2; D perhaps matches TRBD2 (6 bases). The CDR3 has 12 amino acids. Between the trimmed V and J ends, which lost 6 bases and 6 bases, there was a span of 8 bases. Germline V gives CDR1 SNHLY, CDR2 FYNNEI. The CDR3 is CASSRGSGELFF. In DNA form, the CDR3 reads TGTGCCAGCAGCCGGGGGTCCGGGGAGCTGTTTTTT. The whole variable domain, remainder taken from reference TRBV2 and TRBJ2-2, is EPEVTQTPSHQVTQMGQEVILRCVPISNHLYFYWYRQILGQKVEFLVSFYNNEISEKSEIFDDQFSVERPDGSNFTLKIRSTKLEDSAMYFCASSRGSGELFFGEGSRLTVL.

The chain joins TRBV5-1 to TRBJ2-2, with D perhaps matching TRBD2 (6 bases). The CDR3 has 15 amino acids. V lost 0 bases and J lost 5, with 11 bases in between. From germline, CDR1 is SGHRS and CDR2 YFSETQ. In nucleotides, the CDR3 is TGCGCCAGCAGCTTGGTAGCGGAGGGAACCGGGGAGCTGTTTTTT. It is translated as CASSLVAEGTGELFF.

Concerning this clone itself: The sample carries other DNA sequences with the same CDR3. This chain connects TRBV6-6 to TRBJ2-7; D gene uncertain. The CDR3 has 11 residues. V was trimmed by 5 bases and J by 3 bases, leaving 5 bases between them. Germline V gives CDR1 MNHNY, CDR2 SVGAGI (reference sequence). CDR3 in amino acids: CASSLGYEQYF. The CDR3 DNA reads as TGTGCCAGCAGTCTTGGCTACGAGCAGTACTTC.

J is TRBJ1-1 and V is TRBV5-1; no clear D gene. Germline assignment: CDR1 SGHRS and CDR2 YFSETQ. This CDR3 spans 14 amino acids. Trimming shortened V by 4 bases and J by 2 bases, and 12 bases separated the two germline ends. CDR3 region: CASSTATGNTEAFF. The CDR3, as DNA: TGCGCCAGCAGCACGGCCACGGGAAACACTGAAGCTTTCTTT.

J is TRBJ2-1 and V is TRBV7-8; TRBD1 aligns across 9 bases. V was pared by 1 base and J by 7 bases, with 5 bases of the junction left unmatched. Germline CDR1 and CDR2: SGHVS and FQNEAQ. The CDR3 has 15 amino acids. This CDR3 reads CASSLGDRDGNEQFF. CDR3 nucleotide sequence: TGTGCCAGCAGCTTAGGGGACAGGGATGGGAATGAGCAGTTCTTC. Using reference TRBV7-8 and TRBJ2-1 for the parts outside the CDR3, the full variable domain is GAGVSQSPRYKVAKRGQDVALRCDPISGHVSLFWYQQALGQGPEFLTYFQNEAQLDKSGLPSDRFFAERPEGSVSTLKIQRTQQEDSAVYLCASSLGDRDGNEQFFGPGTRLTVL.

The chain couples TRBV28 to TRBJ2-2; D gene unclear. The CDR3 covers 14 residues. Trimming removed 3 bases from V and 6 bases from J, with 11 bases in between. Looked up from germline, CDR1 is MDHEN and CDR2 is SYDVKM. CDR3: CASSFPQDPGELFF. DNA of the CDR3: TGTGCCAGCAGTTTTCCCCAGGACCCCGGGGAGCTGTTTTTT.

This chain uses TRBV7-6 with TRBJ1-3, with TRBD1 as a possible D gene (5 bases). Trimming cost V 2 bases and J 4 bases, with 12 bases left between them. Germline V gives CDR1 SGHVS, CDR2 FNYEAQ. The CDR3 sequence is 15 residues long. The CDR3 sequence: CASSLNPQGGNTIYF. DNA of the CDR3: TGTGCCAGCAGCTTAAACCCTCAGGGAGGAAACACCATATATTTT.

This sequence joins TRBV28 and TRBJ2-7; 7 bases agree with TRBD2. This CDR3 spans 15 amino acids. V gave up 6 bases and J gave up 3 bases; unmatched junction bases: 11. Germline CDR1 and CDR2: MDHEN and SYDVKM. This CDR3 is CASRHGAGVNYEQYF. The CDR3 bases are TGTGCCAGCAGACACGGGGCGGGGGTTAACTACGAGCAGTACTTC.

The sample holds one count of this clone. The CDR3 protein is CASSRRRENTEAFF. The CDR3 nucleotides are TGTGCCAGCAGCCGTCGACGGGAGAACACTGAAGCTTTCTTT. V usage is TRBV7-6 and J usage is TRBJ1-1; D gene ambiguous. V dropped 5 bases and J dropped 1 base, with 11 bases sitting between them. CDR1 and CDR2 (germline): SGHVS, FNYEAQ. This CDR3 comprises 14 residues.